This entry features one T cell receptor (beta chain) sequence. The V gene lost 0 bases and the J gene lost 0 bases, with 6 bases spanning the gap. The CDR3 spans 14 residues. The germline CDR1 and CDR2 sequences are LNHNV and YYDKDF (reference sequence). The data stem from a study of blood T cell repertoires in COVID-19. Study background: Donors in the United States, Italy and Spain gave samples during acute or convalescent COVID-19.

Profiling relied on immunoSEQ multiplex PCR, and the TCRdb table lists in-frame clones only, not all of them. The sample comprises hundreds of thousands of clones, over 75% of which are singletons, and roughly 1.1% rests with the top ten. The chain joins TRBV15 to TRBJ2-7, with D uncertain. The TCR originated in a man between 25 and 39 years old who had recovered from COVID-19. Sequenced material: PBMCs or T cells enriched from blood (not recorded which). The CDR3, as DNA: TGTGCCACCAGCAGAGATAAGCCCTCCTACGAGCAGTACTTC. Protein sequence: CATSRDKPSYEQYF.